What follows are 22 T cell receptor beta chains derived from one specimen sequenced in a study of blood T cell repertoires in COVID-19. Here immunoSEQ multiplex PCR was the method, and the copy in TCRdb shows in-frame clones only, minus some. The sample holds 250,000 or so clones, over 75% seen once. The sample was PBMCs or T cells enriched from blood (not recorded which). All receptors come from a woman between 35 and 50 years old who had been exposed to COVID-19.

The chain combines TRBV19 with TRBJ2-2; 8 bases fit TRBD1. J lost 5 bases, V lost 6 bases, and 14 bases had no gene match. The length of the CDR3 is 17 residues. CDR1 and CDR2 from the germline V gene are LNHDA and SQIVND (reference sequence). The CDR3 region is CASSSQGAHLITGELFF. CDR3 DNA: TGTGCCAGTAGCTCCCAGGGGGCGCATTTAATTACCGGGGAGCTGTTTTTT.

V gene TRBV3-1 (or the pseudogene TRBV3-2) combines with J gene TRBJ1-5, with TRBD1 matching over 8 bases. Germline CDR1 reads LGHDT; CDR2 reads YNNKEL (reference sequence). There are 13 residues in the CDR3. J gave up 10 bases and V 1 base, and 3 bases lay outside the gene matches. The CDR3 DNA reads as TGTGCCAGCAGCCAAGGTTCAGGGGGCCCCCAGCATTTT. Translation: CASSQGSGGPQHF.

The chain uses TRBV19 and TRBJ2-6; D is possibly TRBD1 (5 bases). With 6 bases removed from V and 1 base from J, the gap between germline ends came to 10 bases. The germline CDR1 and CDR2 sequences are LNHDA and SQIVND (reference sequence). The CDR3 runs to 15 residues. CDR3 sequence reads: CASRDPGSGANVLTF. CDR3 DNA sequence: TGTGCCAGTAGGGACCCAGGGTCTGGGGCCAACGTCCTGACTTTC. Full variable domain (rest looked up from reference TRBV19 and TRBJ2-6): DGGITQSPKYLFRKEGQNVTLSCEQNLNHDAMYWYRQDPGQGLRLIYYSQIVNDFQKGDIAEGYSVSREKKESFPLTVTSAQKNPTAFYLCASRDPGSGANVLTFGAGSRLTVL.

CDR3 nucleotides: TGCGCCAGCAGCTTGGGACTAGCGGGGGGCCTCTCCTACGAGCAGTACTTC. Protein product: CASSLGLAGGLSYEQYF. V and J are TRBV5-1 and TRBJ2-7; TRBD2 aligns across 13 bases. Germline CDR1 SGHRS, CDR2 YFSETQ. The ends lost 0 bases at V and 0 bases at J; junction bases unmatched: 3. CDR3 size: 17 residues.

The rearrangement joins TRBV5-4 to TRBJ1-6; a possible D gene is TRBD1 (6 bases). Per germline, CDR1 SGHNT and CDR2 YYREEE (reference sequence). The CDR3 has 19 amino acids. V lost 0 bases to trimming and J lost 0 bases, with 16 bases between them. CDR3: CASSLAVGQYPSYNSPLHF. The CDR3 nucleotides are TGTGCCAGCAGCTTGGCCGTAGGACAGTATCCCTCCTATAATTCACCCCTCCACTTT.

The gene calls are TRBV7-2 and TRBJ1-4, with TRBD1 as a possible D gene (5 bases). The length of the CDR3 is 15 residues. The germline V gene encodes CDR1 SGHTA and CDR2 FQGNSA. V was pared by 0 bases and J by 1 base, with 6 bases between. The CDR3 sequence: CASSLAQGTNEKLFF. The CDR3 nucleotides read TGTGCCAGCAGCTTAGCGCAGGGAACTAATGAAAAACTGTTTTTT.

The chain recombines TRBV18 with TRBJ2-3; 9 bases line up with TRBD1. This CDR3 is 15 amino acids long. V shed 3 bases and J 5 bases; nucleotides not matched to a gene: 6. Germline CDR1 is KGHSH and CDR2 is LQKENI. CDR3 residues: CASSPQDRGVDTQYF. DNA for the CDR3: TGTGCCAGCTCACCCCAGGACAGGGGAGTAGATACGCAGTATTTT.

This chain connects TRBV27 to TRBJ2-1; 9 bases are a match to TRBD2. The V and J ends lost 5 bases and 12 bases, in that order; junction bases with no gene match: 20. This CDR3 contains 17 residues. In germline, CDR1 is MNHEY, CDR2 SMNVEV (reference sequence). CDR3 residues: CASSKRIAGEKSGGQFF. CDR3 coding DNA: TGTGCCAGCAGTAAACGTATAGCGGGAGAAAAGTCGGGTGGGCAGTTCTTC.

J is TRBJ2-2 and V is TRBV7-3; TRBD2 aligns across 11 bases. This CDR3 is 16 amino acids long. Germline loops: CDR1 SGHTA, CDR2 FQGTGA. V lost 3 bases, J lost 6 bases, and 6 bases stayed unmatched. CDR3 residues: CASSFSGLAAPGELFF. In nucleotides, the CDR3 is TGTGCCAGCAGCTTTTCGGGACTAGCGGCTCCCGGGGAGCTGTTTTTT.

CDR3 residues: CASSPRRRAGGSPAYNEQFF. The CDR3 nucleotides read TGTGCCAGCAGCCCCCGTCGTCGCGCGGGAGGGTCGCCAGCCTACAATGAGCAGTTCTTC. V gene TRBV7-6 combines with J gene TRBJ2-1; 9 nucleotides line up with TRBD2. Germline values: CDR1 SGHVS, CDR2 FNYEAQ. This CDR3 is 20 amino acids long. Unmatched junction bases numbered 19, after V lost 5 bases and J lost 2 bases.

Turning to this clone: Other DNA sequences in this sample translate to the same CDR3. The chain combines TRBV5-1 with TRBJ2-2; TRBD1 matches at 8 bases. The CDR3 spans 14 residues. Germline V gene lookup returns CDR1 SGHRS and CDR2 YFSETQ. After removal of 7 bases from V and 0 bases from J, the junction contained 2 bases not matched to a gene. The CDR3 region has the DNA TGCGCCAGCTCGGGACAGGCGAACACCGGGGAGCTGTTTTTT. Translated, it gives CASSGQANTGELFF.

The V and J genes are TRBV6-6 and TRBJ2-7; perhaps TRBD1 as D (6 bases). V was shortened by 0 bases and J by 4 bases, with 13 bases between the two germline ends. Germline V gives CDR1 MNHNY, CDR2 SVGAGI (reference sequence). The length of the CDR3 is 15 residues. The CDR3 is CASSYSMSQGYEQYF. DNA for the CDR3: TGTGCCAGCAGTTACTCGATGTCGCAGGGGTACGAGCAGTACTTC.

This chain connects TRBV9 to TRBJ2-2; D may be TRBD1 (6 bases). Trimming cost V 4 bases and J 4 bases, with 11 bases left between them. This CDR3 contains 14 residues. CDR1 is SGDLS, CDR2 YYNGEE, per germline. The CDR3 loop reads CASSPWGRTGELFF. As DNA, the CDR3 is TGTGCCAGCAGCCCGTGGGGGCGCACCGGGGAGCTGTTTTTT.

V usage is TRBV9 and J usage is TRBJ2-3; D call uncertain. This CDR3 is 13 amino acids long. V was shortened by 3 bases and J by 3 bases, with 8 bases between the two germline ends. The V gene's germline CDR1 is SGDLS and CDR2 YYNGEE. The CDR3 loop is CASSAAATDTQYF. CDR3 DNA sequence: TGTGCCAGCAGCGCCGCAGCGACAGATACGCAGTATTTT.

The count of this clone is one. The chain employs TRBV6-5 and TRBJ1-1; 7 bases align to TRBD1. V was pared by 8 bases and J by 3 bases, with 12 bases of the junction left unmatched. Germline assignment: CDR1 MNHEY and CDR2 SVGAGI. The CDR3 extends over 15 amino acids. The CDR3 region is CASHTLTGADTEAFF. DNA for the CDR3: TGTGCCAGCCATACCCTTACAGGGGCCGACACTGAAGCTTTCTTT.

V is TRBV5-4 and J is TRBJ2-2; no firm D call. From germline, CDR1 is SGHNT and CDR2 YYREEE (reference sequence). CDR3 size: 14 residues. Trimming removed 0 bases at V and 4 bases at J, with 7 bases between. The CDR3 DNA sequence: TGTGCCAGCAGCTTGGGACTGGGCACCGGGGAGCTGTTTTTT. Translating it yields CASSLGLGTGELFF. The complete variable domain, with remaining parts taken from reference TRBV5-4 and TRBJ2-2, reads ETGVTQSPTHLIKTRGQQVTLRCSSQSGHNTVSWYQQALGQGPQFIFQYYREEENGRGNFPPRFSGLQFPNYSSELNVNALELDDSALYLCASSLGLGTGELFFGEGSRLTVL.

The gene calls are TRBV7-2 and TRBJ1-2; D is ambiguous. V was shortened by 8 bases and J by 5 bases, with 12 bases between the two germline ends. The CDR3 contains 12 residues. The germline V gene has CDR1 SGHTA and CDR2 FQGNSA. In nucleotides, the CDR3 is TGTGCCAGCCGAGGGTCGGGATATGGCTACACCTTC. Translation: CASRGSGYGYTF. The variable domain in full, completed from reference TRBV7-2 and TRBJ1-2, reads GAGVSQSPSNKVTEKGKDVELRCDPISGHTALYWYRQSLGQGLEFLIYFQGNSAPDKSGLPSDRFSAERTGGSVSTLTIQRTQQEDSAVYLCASRGSGYGYTFGSGTRLTVV.

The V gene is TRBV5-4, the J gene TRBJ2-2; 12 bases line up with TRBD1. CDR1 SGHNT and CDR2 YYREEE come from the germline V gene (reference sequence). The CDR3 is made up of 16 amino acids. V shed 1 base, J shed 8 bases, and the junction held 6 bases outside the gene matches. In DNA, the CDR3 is TGTGCCAGCAGCTTGTTTTTGGGACAGGGGGCTGGGGAGCTGTTTTTT. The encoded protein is CASSLFLGQGAGELFF.

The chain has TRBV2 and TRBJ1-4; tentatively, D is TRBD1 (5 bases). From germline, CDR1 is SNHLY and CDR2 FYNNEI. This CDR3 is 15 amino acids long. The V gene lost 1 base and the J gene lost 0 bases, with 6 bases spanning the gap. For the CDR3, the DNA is TGTGCCAGCAGTGAAGGGGGGGCAACTAATGAAAAACTGTTTTTT. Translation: CASSEGGATNEKLFF.

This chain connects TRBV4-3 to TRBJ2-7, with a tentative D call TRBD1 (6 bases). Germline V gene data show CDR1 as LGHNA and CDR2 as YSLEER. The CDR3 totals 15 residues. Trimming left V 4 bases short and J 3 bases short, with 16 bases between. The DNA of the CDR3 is TGCGCCAGCAGCCCACAGGGCGAATCACTCTACGAGCAGTACTTC. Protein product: CASSPQGESLYEQYF.

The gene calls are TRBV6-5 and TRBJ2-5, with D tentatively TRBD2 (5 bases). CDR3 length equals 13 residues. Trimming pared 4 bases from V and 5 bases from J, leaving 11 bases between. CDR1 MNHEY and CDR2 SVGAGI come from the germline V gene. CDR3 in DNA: TGTGCCAGCAGTTCCTCTAGCTCGGAGACCCAGTACTTC. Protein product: CASSSSSSETQYF.

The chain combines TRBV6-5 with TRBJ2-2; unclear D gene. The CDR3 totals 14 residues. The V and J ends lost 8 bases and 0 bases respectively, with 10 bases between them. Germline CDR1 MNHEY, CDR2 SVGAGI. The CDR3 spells CASGPESNTGELFF. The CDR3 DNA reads TGTGCCAGCGGGCCAGAATCGAACACCGGGGAGCTGTTTTTT.